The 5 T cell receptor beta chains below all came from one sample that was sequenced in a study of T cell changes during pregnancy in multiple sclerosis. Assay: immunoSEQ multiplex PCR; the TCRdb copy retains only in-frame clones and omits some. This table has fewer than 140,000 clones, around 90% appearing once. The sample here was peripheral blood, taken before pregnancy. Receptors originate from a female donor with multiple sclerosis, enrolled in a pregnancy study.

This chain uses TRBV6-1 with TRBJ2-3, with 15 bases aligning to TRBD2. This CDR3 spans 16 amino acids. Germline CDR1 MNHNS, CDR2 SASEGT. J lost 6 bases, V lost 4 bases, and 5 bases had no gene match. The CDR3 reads CASSGTSGRGGDTQYF. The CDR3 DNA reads TGTGCCAGCAGTGGGACTAGCGGGAGGGGTGGGGATACGCAGTATTTT.

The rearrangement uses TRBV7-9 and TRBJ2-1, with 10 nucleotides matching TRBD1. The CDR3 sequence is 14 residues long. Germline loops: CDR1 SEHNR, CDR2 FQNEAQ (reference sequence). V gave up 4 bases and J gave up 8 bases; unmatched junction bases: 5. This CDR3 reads CASSWGQGFYEQFF. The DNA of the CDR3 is TGTGCCAGCAGCTGGGGACAGGGGTTTTATGAGCAGTTCTTC. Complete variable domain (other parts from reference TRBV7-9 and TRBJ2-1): DTGVSQNPRHKITKRGQNVTFRCDPISEHNRLYWYRQTLGQGPEFLTYFQNEAQLEKSRLLSDRFSAERPKGSFSTLEIQRTEQGDSAMYLCASSWGQGFYEQFFGPGTRLTVL.

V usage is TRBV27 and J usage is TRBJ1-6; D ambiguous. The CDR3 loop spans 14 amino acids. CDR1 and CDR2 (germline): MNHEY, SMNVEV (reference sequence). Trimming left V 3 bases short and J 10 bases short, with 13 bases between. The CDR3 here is CASSLRRSRSPLHF. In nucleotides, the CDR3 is TGTGCCAGCAGTTTGCGGCGATCAAGATCACCCCTCCACTTT.

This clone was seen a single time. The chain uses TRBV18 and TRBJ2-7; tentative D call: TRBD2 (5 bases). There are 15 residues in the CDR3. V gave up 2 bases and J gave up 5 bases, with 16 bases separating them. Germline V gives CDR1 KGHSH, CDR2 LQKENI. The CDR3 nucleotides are TGTGCCAGCTCACCAATCGAGGGTGGGGTCAACGAGCAGTACTTC. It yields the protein CASSPIEGGVNEQYF.

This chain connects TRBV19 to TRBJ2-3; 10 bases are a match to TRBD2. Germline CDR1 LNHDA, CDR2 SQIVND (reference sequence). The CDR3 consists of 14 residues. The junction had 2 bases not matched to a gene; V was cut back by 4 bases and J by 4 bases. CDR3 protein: CASSTAGGADTQYF. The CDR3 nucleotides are TGTGCCAGTAGTACAGCGGGGGGGGCAGATACGCAGTATTTT.